These 7 T cell receptor beta chains share one sample of origin, sequenced in a study of blood T cell repertoires in COVID-19 (dated by TCRdb to 2018 to 2020). The library was obtained by the immunoSEQ multiplex PCR assay. TCRdb holds this immuneACCESS table with in-frame rearrangements only. Some clones are missing; in checked studies, unresolved V genes explain under half, and the rest has no known cause. The table for this sample lists 200,000 to 250,000 clones; around 88% of them were counted only once. The ten largest clones represent roughly 3.7% of the sample. Material for sequencing was PBMCs or T cells enriched from blood (not recorded which). The receptors were sampled from a woman aged 25 to 45 who had recovered from COVID-19.

J is TRBJ2-7 and V is TRBV2; D may be TRBD1 (5 bases). The CDR3 totals 14 residues. V lost 8 bases and J 3 bases, leaving 17 bases between the germline ends. Germline CDR1 and CDR2: SNHLY and FYNNEI. CDR3 nucleotide sequence: TGTGCCAGCCTACCCCCAGGGTGGGTCTACGAGCAGTACTTC. Translation: CASLPPGWVYEQYF.

This sequence joins TRBV5-4 and TRBJ1-2; 10 bases line up with TRBD1. V lost 4 bases, J lost 4 bases, and 10 bases stayed unmatched. The CDR3 contains 16 residues. Germline-derived CDR1 and CDR2 are SGHNT and YYREEE (reference sequence). For the CDR3, the DNA is TGTGCCAGCAGCCCGAGGACAGGGGGGACCGGCTATGGCTACACCTTC. It is translated as CASSPRTGGTGYGYTF.

This clone was seen only once. V gene TRBV28 combines with J gene TRBJ2-1; 9 positions match TRBD2. J gave up 8 bases and V 5 bases, and 7 bases lay outside the gene matches. Germline CDR1 and CDR2: MDHEN and SYDVKM. The CDR3 spans 14 residues. The CDR3 region is CASSRAGGVDEQFF. The CDR3 DNA is TGTGCCAGCAGTAGAGCGGGAGGTGTGGATGAGCAGTTCTTC.

This clone was observed a handful of times. The chain is built from TRBV28 and TRBJ2-1; TRBD1 might be the D (6 bases). This CDR3 has 21 amino acids. Trimming took 2 bases from V and 8 from J, leaving 34 bases between them. Germline V gene sequence: CDR1 MDHEN, CDR2 SYDVKM. The CDR3 DNA is TGTGCCAGCAGTTTACTACTGAACGTGAAAGCGGACAGACCTACCGTCGATGAGCAGTTCTTC. Its translation is CASSLLLNVKADRPTVDEQFF.

The chain uses TRBV29-1 and TRBJ1-1; no clear D. Trimming pared 6 bases from V and 0 bases from J, leaving 11 bases between. This CDR3 contains 13 residues. CDR1 and CDR2 from the germline V gene are SQVTM and ANQGSEA. This CDR3 reads CSVKAAVNTEAFF. DNA for the CDR3: TGCAGCGTCAAAGCGGCCGTGAACACTGAAGCTTTCTTT.

The chain recombines TRBV28 with TRBJ1-4; TRBD1 matches 7 bases. Trimming took 6 bases from V and 5 from J; bases not matched to a gene: 6. In germline, CDR1 is MDHEN, CDR2 SYDVKM. There are 14 residues in the CDR3. This chain's CDR3 is CASRRTGTNEKLFF. In DNA, the CDR3 is TGTGCCAGCAGAAGGACAGGTACAAATGAAAAACTGTTTTTT.

This clone came up a few times. V usage is TRBV2 and J usage is TRBJ1-5; TRBD1 aligns across 7 bases. The CDR3 runs 17 residues. V lost 1 base and J lost 4; bases outside the gene matches: 10. Germline CDR1 and CDR2: SNHLY and FYNNEI. CDR3 nucleotide sequence: TGTGCCAGCAGTGAAGTTTTAGGGCAGGGGGTTAATCAGCCCCAGCATTTT. Its translation is CASSEVLGQGVNQPQHF.